A selection of T cell receptor beta chains follows, all from one sample in a study of CD8 T cells in ankylosing spondylitis. TCRdb used MiXCR to reprocess the 5' RACE reads, holding one entry per CDR3 protein. The repertoire includes 200,000 to 250,000 distinct CDR3 sequences, about 7.3% of them detected once, and approximately 14% sits in the top ten. The source material was blood, either unsorted or a sorted T cell fraction (not recorded which). The receptors were gathered from a male donor with ankylosing spondylitis. Both conserved end residues are part of each CDR3. A D gene is named only where the DNA matches it firmly. Not all rows give a size; the values are once, few, many and, for expanded clones, a class.

clone size: many
J gene: TRBJ2-1
D gene: TRBD2
V gene: TRBV28
CDR3 DNA: TGTGCCAGCAGTTTCCTCCTAGCGGGATTTAGCAATGAGCAGTTCTTC
CDR3 protein: CASSFLLAGFSNEQFF

clone size: many
J gene: TRBJ2-3
D gene: NA
V gene: TRBV4-3
CDR3 DNA: TGCGCCAGCAGCGTCCGGGACATCGGCACAGATACGCAGTATTTT
CDR3 protein: CASSVRDIGTDTQYF

clone size: many
J gene: TRBJ1-1
D gene: TRBD1
V gene: TRBV29-1
CDR3 DNA: TGCAGCGTTGGACAGGGAGGGAGCACTGAAGCTTTCTTT
CDR3 protein: CSVGQGGSTEAFF

clone size: many
J gene: TRBJ1-2
D gene: NA
V gene: TRBV29-1
CDR3 DNA: TGCAGCGTTGAATGGTTCGACAGCTCTAACTATGGCTACACCTTC
CDR3 protein: CSVEWFDSSNYGYTF

clone size: many
J gene: TRBJ2-1
D gene: NA
V gene: TRBV7-9
CDR3 DNA: TGTGCCAGCAGCTTAGCGGACAGCGTTGAGCAGTTCTTC
CDR3 protein: CASSLADSVEQFF

clone size: many
J gene: TRBJ1-1
D gene: NA
V gene: TRBV20-1
CDR3 DNA: TGCAGTGCTAGAGAACCGGGGAACACTGAAGCTTTCTTT
CDR3 protein: CSAREPGNTEAFF

clone size: NA
J gene: TRBJ1-3
D gene: TRBD1
V gene: TRBV27
CDR3 DNA: TGTGCCAGCAGCCAGTTTAAGGGGGCTTCTGGAAACACCATATATTTT
CDR3 protein: CASSQFKGASGNTIYF

clone size: few
J gene: TRBJ2-3
D gene: NA
V gene: TRBV4-1
CDR3 DNA: TGCGCCAGCAGCCAATCCAACTTGGCAAGGTTTGGCACAGATACGCAGTATTTT
CDR3 protein: CASSQSNLARFGTDTQYF

clone size: many
J gene: TRBJ2-5
D gene: NA
V gene: TRBV4-1
CDR3 DNA: TGCGCCAGCAGCCTTAAGTTGGGAGAAGGGGAGACCCAGTACTTC
CDR3 protein: CASSLKLGEGETQYF

clone size: many
J gene: TRBJ2-5
D gene: TRBD2
V gene: TRBV20-1
CDR3 DNA: TGCAGTGCTACGACTAGCGGTAGGGAGACCCAGTACTTC
CDR3 protein: CSATTSGRETQYF

clone size: many
J gene: TRBJ2-2
D gene: TRBD2
V gene: TRBV24-1
CDR3 DNA: TGTGCCACCAGCGGGACTAGCGGGAGGCAAATTTCCGGGGAGCTGTTTTTT
CDR3 protein: CATSGTSGRQISGELFF

clone size: few
J gene: TRBJ2-7
D gene: NA
V gene: TRBV6-2/TRBV6-3
CDR3 DNA: TGTGCCAGCAGTCACGGGACTCCGGAGCAGTACTTC
CDR3 protein: CASSHGTPEQYF